This TCR beta chain was sequenced during a study of radiation and T cells in renal cell carcinoma (TCRdb year 2020). About the investigation overall: TCR beta sequencing covered 50 to 55 samples in total, comprising about 26 tumors and 27 peripheral blood samples. The final blood draw was performed at 4 weeks after radiation, at the same time as nephrectomy. In the 45 to 65 samples combined, roughly 4.4 million unique CDR3 nucleotide sequences were found, encoding 2,658,974 unique CDR3 amino acid sequences. The full study reports these points: Dynamics of the blood repertoire were not tracked past 4 weeks after treatment. Top tumor clonotypes rose in blood from baseline to 2 weeks post-radiation, then contracted by 4 weeks, suggesting transient expansion of tumor-resident clones. The single-armed trial design could not address effects of radiation dose or scheduling on the TCR repertoire. Because pretreatment tumor biopsies were not available, the study could not determine whether clonotypes were already present within the tumor at baseline.

Remarks on this clone: Its antigen remains undetermined. Base qualities are not provided; no much larger clone lies one nucleotide away.

Following the manufacturer's recommendations, the immunoSEQ kit was used to generate TCR beta libraries from genomic DNA. For library preparation, a first multiplex PCR was performed with proprietary primers, followed by a second PCR in which unique barcodes were added, and bead cleanups were performed after each round. A kit-provided positive control reaction and a negative control reaction were included in every sample batch. The final libraries were assessed on an Agilent 4200 TapeStation D1000 ScreenTape, pooled by volume, and quantified by qPCR. Sequencing was performed on an Illumina NextSeq500 with a MidOutput 150-cycle cartridge, and 156 Read1 and 15 Index1 cycles were run with kit custom primers. The pooled library was loaded at around 1.1 pM with roughly 20% PhiX control spiked in. The original methods were these. The vendor-processed data were analyzed in R, and a clonotype was defined as all T cells that share the same CDR3 nucleotide sequence. In the clone abundance analyses, frequencies were normalized to the 10,000 most abundant clones in each sample. Public T cell clones, averaging fewer than five per sample, were removed before analysis. Tumor-enriched and baseline blood-enriched clonotypes were defined by at least a 32-fold difference in abundance between compartments. A beta-binomial differential abundance model was used to identify clonotypes that were expanded or contracted between blood time points. The Baroni-Urbani and Buser coefficient was used to measure tumor-blood repertoire similarity, and groups were compared with two-tailed Wilcoxon tests in R. What TCRdb holds here is the immuneACCESS table cut down to in-frame rearrangements. Part of the clones is not present; checked against another copy, under half of the missing clones reflect an unresolved V gene, and the others are unexplained. The D gene and trimming were derived from the DNA, and the V and J assignments and clone size from that table. The sample has around 100,000 clones on record, approximately 80% of them singletons. The ten largest clones take up approximately 7.8% of the sample.

CDR1 and CDR2, per the germline V gene, are SGHVS and FQNEAQ. The CDR3 starts with the cysteine, ends with the phenylalanine, and has 14 residues. Left in the record is the CDR3 DNA by itself, 42 bases read in frame from the first base. A distance of 11 bases separates the germline ends of V and J, which lose 1 base and 7 bases respectively. The time point label, as the study defines it: blood 4 weeks post-SBRT, at nephrectomy. Explained via the paper, the treatment or condition label denotes: 15 Gy SBRT to primary tumor, nephrectomy 4 weeks later. The samples were obtained from a clinical trial, where primary renal cell carcinomas were treated with 15 Gy stereotactic body radiation therapy and then removed by nephrectomy 4 weeks afterward. To track tumor-enriched clonotypes, serial peripheral blood was sampled from radiation-treated patients at baseline and at 2 weeks and 4 weeks after SBRT. Every patient's renal cell carcinoma showed clear cell pathology. The QIAamp DNA Blood Mini Kit (Qiagen) was used to prepare genomic DNA for TCR sequencing. Samples were included in the analyses only if all quality control checks were passed.

This receptor was taken from a man aged 55 to 70 with renal cell carcinoma. The input for sequencing was blood, taken from a patient whose treatment included radiotherapy and nephrectomy. Rearrangement joined TRBV7-8 to TRBJ2-1, with the D gene uncertain. The CDR3 protein: CASSLGVGWNEQFF. Here is the DNA: TGTGCCAGCAGCTTAGGGGTGGGGTGGAATGAGCAGTTCTTC.